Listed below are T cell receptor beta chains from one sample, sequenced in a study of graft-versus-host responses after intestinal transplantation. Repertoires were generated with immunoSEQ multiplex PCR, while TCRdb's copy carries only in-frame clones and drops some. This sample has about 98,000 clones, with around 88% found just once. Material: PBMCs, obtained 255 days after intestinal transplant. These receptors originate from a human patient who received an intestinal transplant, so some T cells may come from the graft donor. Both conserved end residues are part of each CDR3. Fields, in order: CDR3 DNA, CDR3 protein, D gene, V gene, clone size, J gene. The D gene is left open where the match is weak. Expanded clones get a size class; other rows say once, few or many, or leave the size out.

CDR3nt: TGTGCCTGGAGTATCGGAATCGGGGGGAATACGCAGTATTTT
CDR3aa: CAWSIGIGGNTQYF
d_gene: TRBD2
v_gene: TRBV30
abundance: .
j_gene: TRBJ2-3

CDR3nt: TGTGCCAGTAGTGCGTCTAGCGGGAGGCCCCAAGAGACCCAGTACTTC
CDR3aa: CASSASSGRPQETQYF
d_gene: TRBD2
v_gene: TRBV19
abundance: .
j_gene: TRBJ2-5

CDR3nt: TGTGCCATCACGGACAGGGGGCAAGAAAACACCATATATTTT
CDR3aa: CAITDRGQENTIYF
d_gene: TRBD1
v_gene: TRBV5-4
abundance: few
j_gene: TRBJ1-3

CDR3nt: TGTGCCAGCAGTTGGCTACATCAGCCCCAGCATTTT
CDR3aa: CASSWLHQPQHF
d_gene: .
v_gene: TRBV6-5
abundance: .
j_gene: TRBJ1-5

CDR3nt: TGTGCCAGCAGCTTATGGCGAGGGGGGCGCTACAATGAGCAGTTCTTC
CDR3aa: CASSLWRGGRYNEQFF
d_gene: .
v_gene: TRBV7-9
abundance: .
j_gene: TRBJ2-1

CDR3nt: TGCGCCAGCAGCCAAGGCGAGGGACAGGGGTCTGAAAAACTGTTTTTT
CDR3aa: CASSQGEGQGSEKLFF
d_gene: TRBD1
v_gene: TRBV4-1
abundance: .
j_gene: TRBJ1-4

CDR3nt: TGTGCCAGCGGGTACTACAGGGGCGTCTATGGCTACACCTTC
CDR3aa: CASGYYRGVYGYTF
d_gene: TRBD1
v_gene: TRBV7-2
abundance: few
j_gene: TRBJ1-2

CDR3nt: TGTGCCAGCAGCCAAGGTAGCTATACTTTCTACGAGCAGTACTTC
CDR3aa: CASSQGSYTFYEQYF
d_gene: .
v_gene: TRBV14
abundance: .
j_gene: TRBJ2-7

CDR3nt: TGTGCCAGCAGTGACGTGGGGGGGGGCGGAGATACGCAGTATTTT
CDR3aa: CASSDVGGGGDTQYF
d_gene: .
v_gene: TRBV6-4
abundance: .
j_gene: TRBJ2-3

CDR3nt: TGTGCCAGCAGCTTAAGGGATACGCAGTATTTT
CDR3aa: CASSLRDTQYF
d_gene: .
v_gene: TRBV11-2
abundance: .
j_gene: TRBJ2-3

CDR3nt: TGCGCCAGCAGTGAAATGGGAGGCGGCAATGAGCAGTTCTTC
CDR3aa: CASSEMGGGNEQFF
d_gene: .
v_gene: TRBV10-1
abundance: .
j_gene: TRBJ2-1

CDR3nt: TGCGCCAGCAGCCAATTTGCTCCGGGACTAGCGGGAGGTCCTCTCGAGACCCAGTACTTC
CDR3aa: CASSQFAPGLAGGPLETQYF
d_gene: TRBD2
v_gene: TRBV4-1
abundance: .
j_gene: TRBJ2-5

CDR3nt: TGTGCCAGCAGTTTGTACAGGGGGGTCTATGGCTACACCTTC
CDR3aa: CASSLYRGVYGYTF
d_gene: TRBD1
v_gene: TRBV28
abundance: .
j_gene: TRBJ1-2

CDR3nt: TGCAGCGTTGAAGATCGGCGGGGCTACGAGCAGTACTTC
CDR3aa: CSVEDRRGYEQYF
d_gene: .
v_gene: TRBV29-1
abundance: .
j_gene: TRBJ2-7

CDR3nt: TGTGCCAGCAGCTTAGCGAGGGCCTACGAGCAGTACTTC
CDR3aa: CASSLARAYEQYF
d_gene: .
v_gene: TRBV7-8
abundance: .
j_gene: TRBJ2-7

CDR3nt: TGTGCCAGCAGTTTATTTGGCACCCAGCGCCCAGCTGAGCAGTTCTTC
CDR3aa: CASSLFGTQRPAEQFF
d_gene: .
v_gene: TRBV27
abundance: .
j_gene: TRBJ2-1

CDR3nt: TGTGCCACCAGCCCTATCCTACAGGGGGCGAATTCACCCCTCCACTTT
CDR3aa: CATSPILQGANSPLHF
d_gene: TRBD1
v_gene: TRBV15
abundance: .
j_gene: TRBJ1-6

CDR3nt: TGTGCCAGCAGCCTAGTAGTCTCTGGGGCCAACGTCCTGACTTTC
CDR3aa: CASSLVVSGANVLTF
d_gene: .
v_gene: TRBV5-6
abundance: .
j_gene: TRBJ2-6

CDR3nt: TGTGCCAGCAGCCCCACCCAGACTTTTCAAGAGACCCAGTACTTC
CDR3aa: CASSPTQTFQETQYF
d_gene: .
v_gene: TRBV7-2
abundance: .
j_gene: TRBJ2-5

CDR3nt: TGTGCCACCAGCAGAGACTACGGGACAAGCAATCAGCCCCAGCATTTT
CDR3aa: CATSRDYGTSNQPQHF
d_gene: .
v_gene: TRBV15
abundance: .
j_gene: TRBJ1-5